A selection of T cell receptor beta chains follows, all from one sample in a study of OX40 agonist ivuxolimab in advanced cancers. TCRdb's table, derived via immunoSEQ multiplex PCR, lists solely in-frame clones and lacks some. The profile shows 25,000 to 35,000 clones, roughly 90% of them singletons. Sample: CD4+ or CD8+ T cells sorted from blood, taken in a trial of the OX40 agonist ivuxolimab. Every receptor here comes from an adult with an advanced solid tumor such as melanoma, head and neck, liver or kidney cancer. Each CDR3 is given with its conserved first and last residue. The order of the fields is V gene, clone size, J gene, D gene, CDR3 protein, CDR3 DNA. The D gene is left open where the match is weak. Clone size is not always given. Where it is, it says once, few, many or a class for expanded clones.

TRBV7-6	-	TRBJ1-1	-	CASSLEVRRLNTEAFF	TGTGCCAGCAGCTTAGAGGTCAGACGTTTGAACACTGAAGCTTTCTTT
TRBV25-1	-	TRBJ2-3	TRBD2	CASSNRGLAGGRTDTQYF	TGTGCCAGCAGCAATCGGGGACTAGCGGGAGGTCGGACAGATACGCAGTATTTT
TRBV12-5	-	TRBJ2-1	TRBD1	CASGQGTGVGNEQFF	TGTGCTAGTGGCCAGGGGACAGGGGTTGGCAATGAGCAGTTCTTC
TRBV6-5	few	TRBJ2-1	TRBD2	CASSWDLAGYNEQFF	TGTGCCAGCAGTTGGGACTTAGCGGGATACAATGAGCAGTTCTTC
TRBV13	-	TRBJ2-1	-	CASTLGPRREQFF	TGTGCCAGCACTCTAGGCCCACGGCGCGAGCAGTTCTTC
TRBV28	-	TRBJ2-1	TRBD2	CASSPPGGAYNEQFF	TGTGCCAGCAGCCCCCCCGGGGGGGCCTACAATGAGCAGTTCTTC
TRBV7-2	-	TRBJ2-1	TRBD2	CASSFSGRELVYNEQFF	TGTGCCAGCAGCTTTTCCGGGCGGGAGTTGGTCTACAATGAGCAGTTCTTC
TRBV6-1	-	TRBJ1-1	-	CASSLRVDTEAFF	TGTGCCAGCAGTCTTAGGGTTGACACTGAAGCTTTCTTT
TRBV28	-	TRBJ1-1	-	CASSFGAGNTEAFF	TGTGCCAGCAGTTTCGGGGCGGGGAACACTGAAGCTTTCTTT
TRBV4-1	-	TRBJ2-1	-	CASSLSSPSSYNEQFF	TGCGCCAGCAGCCTTTCTAGTCCCTCTTCCTACAATGAGCAGTTCTTC
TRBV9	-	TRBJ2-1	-	CASSGRDSYNEQFF	TGTGCCAGCAGCGGGAGGGACTCCTACAATGAGCAGTTCTTC
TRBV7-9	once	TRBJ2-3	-	CASSLSGSTDTQYF	TGTGCCAGCAGCCTAAGCGGGTCCACAGATACGCAGTATTTT
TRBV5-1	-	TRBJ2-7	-	CASIIGPRAGPTIMFYEQYF	TGCGCCAGCATTATTGGCCCTAGGGCGGGTCCGACGATAATGTTCTACGAGCAGTACTTC
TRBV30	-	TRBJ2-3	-	CAWTGVDTQYF	TGTGCCTGGACGGGGGTGGATACGCAGTATTTT
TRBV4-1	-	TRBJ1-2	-	CASSQVVGAGYGYTF	TGCGCCAGCAGCCAAGTGGTGGGCGCCGGCTATGGCTACACCTTC
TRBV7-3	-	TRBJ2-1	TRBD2	CASSLGLAGPYNEQFF	TGTGCCAGCAGCCTGGGACTAGCGGGGCCCTACAATGAGCAGTTCTTC
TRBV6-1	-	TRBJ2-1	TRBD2	CASSEFAGLSIDEQFF	TGTGCCAGCAGTGAATTCGCGGGACTATCTATTGATGAGCAGTTCTTC
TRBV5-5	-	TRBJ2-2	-	CASSFYRDTGELFF	TGTGCCAGCAGTTTTTATAGGGATACCGGGGAGCTGTTTTTT
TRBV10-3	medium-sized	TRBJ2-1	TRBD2	CAISETLAGGGGEQFF	TGTGCCATCAGTGAGACACTAGCGGGAGGTGGTGGTGAGCAGTTCTTC
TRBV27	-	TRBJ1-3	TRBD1	CASSSMGQGTGNTIYF	TGTGCCAGCAGTTCGATGGGACAGGGGACTGGAAACACCATATATTTT
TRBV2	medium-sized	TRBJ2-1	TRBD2	CASRLAGQYNEQFF	TGTGCCAGTCGACTAGCGGGCCAATACAATGAGCAGTTCTTC
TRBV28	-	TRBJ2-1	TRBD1	CASSFPIDRVEDNEQFF	TGTGCCAGCAGTTTTCCGATCGACAGGGTGGAGGACAATGAGCAGTTCTTC
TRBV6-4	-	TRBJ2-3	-	CASSDSGRGVTDTQYF	TGTGCCAGCAGTGACTCCGGCAGGGGTGTAACAGATACGCAGTATTTT
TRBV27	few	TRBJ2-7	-	CASSPGGAGGYEQYF	TGTGCCAGCAGCCCCGGCGGGGCCGGGGGCTACGAGCAGTACTTC
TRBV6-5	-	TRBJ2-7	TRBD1	CASSVSTGVSYEQYF	TGTGCCAGCAGTGTCTCGACAGGGGTCTCCTACGAGCAGTACTTC
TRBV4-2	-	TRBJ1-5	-	CASSQGPGGNQPQHF	TGTGCCAGCAGCCAAGGCCCGGGGGGGAATCAGCCCCAGCATTTT
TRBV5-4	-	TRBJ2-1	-	CASSLYNEQFF	TGTGCCAGCAGCTTGTATAATGAGCAGTTCTTC
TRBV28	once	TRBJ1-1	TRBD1	CASSFWGTGVNTEAFF	TGTGCCAGCAGTTTCTGGGGGACAGGGGTGAACACTGAAGCTTTCTTT
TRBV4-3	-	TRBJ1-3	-	CASSQDPMGTGNTIYF	TGCGCCAGCAGCCAAGATCCGATGGGGACTGGAAACACCATATATTTT
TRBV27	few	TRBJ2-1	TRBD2	CASSLASGSLNNEQFF	TGTGCCAGCAGTTTAGCGAGCGGGAGTCTGAACAATGAGCAGTTCTTC
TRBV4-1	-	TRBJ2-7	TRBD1	CASSQDWTGQSYF	TGCGCCAGCAGCCAAGATTGGACAGGCCAGTCGTACTTC
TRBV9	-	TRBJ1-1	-	CASSVGVQNTEAFF	TGTGCCAGCAGCGTAGGGGTTCAGAACACTGAAGCTTTCTTT